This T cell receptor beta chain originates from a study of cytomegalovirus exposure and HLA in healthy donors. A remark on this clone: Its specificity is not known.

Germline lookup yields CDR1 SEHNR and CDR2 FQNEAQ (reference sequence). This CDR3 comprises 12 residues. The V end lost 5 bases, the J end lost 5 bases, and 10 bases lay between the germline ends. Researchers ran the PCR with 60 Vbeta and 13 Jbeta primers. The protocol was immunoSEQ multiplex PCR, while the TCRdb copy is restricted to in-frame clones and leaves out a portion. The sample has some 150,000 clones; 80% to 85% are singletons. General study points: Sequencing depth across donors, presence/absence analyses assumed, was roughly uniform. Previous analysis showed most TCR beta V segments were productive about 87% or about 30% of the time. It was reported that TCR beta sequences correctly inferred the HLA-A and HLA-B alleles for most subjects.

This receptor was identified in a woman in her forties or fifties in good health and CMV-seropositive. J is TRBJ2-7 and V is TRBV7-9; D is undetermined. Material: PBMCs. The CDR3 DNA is TGTGCCAGCAGCGAAACCGAGGACGAGCAGTACTTC. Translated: CASSETEDEQYF.